Given below is one T cell receptor beta chain in context. Its target antigen remains unknown. No base quality values were provided; no much bigger clone lies one nucleotide off. Library creation used the immunoSEQ multiplex PCR assay. From the authors' description of their analysis: A statistical classification framework was built for diagnosing cytomegalovirus status from the catalog of TCR beta chain sequences. TCRdb retrieved this table from immuneACCESS and kept in-frame rearrangements only. Not all clones are present; in checked studies, unresolved V genes account for under half, and no reason is known for the remainder. The V and J calls and clone size were taken over from that table, and D and trimming were inferred from the DNA. Within this sample are roughly 250,000 clones, with roughly 90% of them counted one time only. Roughly 0.4% of the sample is in the top ten clones. The CDR3, from cysteine to phenylalanine, totals 20 residues. The only DNA kept is the CDR3, 60 bases in frame from the first base. V is cut back by 7 bases and J by 7 bases, with 29 bases in the junction unmatched. CDR1 is given as LNHDA and CDR2 as SQIVND, both from the germline V gene (reference sequence).

The data derive from a study of cytomegalovirus exposure and HLA in healthy donors (dated by TCRdb to 2016 to 2017). Some background on the complete study: According to a later analysis, one platform produced both the 110 or so validation repertoires and the 670 or so repertoires of the first cohort. In addition to the first cohort of roughly 700 subjects, a separate validation cohort of approximately 130 different subjects was used. To predict cytomegalovirus infection status, the study combined high-throughput TCR immunosequencing, statistical association of individual TCRs with disease status, and machine learning. The study aimed to test whether cataloging public T cell receptors could reveal signatures of past pathogen exposure. Study-wide conclusions, independent of this receptor: The authors suggested that the approach could potentially be extended to other disease states and immunological phenotypes. A total of around 150 TCR beta chains were listed by the study as associated with cytomegalovirus. Cytomegalovirus status was reported to be diagnosed by the classifier with high specificity and sensitivity in both the original and validation cohorts. Subsequent analysis determined that TCRs grouped into clusters in the first cohort also showed a tendency toward co-occurrence across the roughly 120 validation repertoires, and approximately 93% of cluster scores exceeded 0. A later analysis lacked HLA typing for the validation cohort, so it scored co-occurrence in that cohort across all 130 or so repertoires. Most TCR sequences were observed very rarely across donors, whereas some public TCRs were present in many individuals. A few of the identified cytomegalovirus-associated TCR beta chains were confirmed in vitro to be specific for cytomegalovirus antigens.

The donors belonged to the validation cohort of 90 to 150 subjects, which was separate from the roughly 670-subject first cohort. Sequencing was performed on PBMCs. The source of this sequence is a woman in her late teens or twenties in good health and CMV-seronegative. The V gene is TRBV19 and the J gene is TRBJ2-7; the junction holds 9 bases that match TRBD2. The CDR3 amino acid sequence is: CASTPTIDFIAGEATEEQYF. The DNA is as follows: TGTGCCAGTACCCCGACCATCGACTTTATAGCGGGAGAAGCGACGGAAGAGCAGTACTTC.